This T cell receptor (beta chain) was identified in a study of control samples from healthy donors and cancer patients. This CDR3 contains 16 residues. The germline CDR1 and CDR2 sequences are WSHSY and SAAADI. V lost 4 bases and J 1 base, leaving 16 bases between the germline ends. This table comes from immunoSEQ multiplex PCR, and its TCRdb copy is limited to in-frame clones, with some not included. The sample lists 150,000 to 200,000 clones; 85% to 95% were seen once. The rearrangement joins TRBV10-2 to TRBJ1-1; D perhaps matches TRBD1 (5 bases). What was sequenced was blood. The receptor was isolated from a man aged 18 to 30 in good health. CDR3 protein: CASSGLGVRQNTEAFF. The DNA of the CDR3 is TGCGCCAGCAGTGGGCTGGGGGTCCGACAGAACACTGAAGCTTTCTTT.